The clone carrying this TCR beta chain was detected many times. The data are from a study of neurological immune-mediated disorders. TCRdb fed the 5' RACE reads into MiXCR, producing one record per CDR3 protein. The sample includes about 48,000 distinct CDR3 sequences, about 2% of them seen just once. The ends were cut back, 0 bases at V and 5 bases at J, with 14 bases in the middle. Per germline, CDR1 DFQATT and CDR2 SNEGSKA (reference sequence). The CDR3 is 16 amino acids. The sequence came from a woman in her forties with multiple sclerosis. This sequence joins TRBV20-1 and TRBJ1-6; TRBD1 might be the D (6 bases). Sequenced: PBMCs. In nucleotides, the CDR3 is TGCAGTGCTAGAGACCCGCGCGGGGGCAATAATTCACCCCTCCACTTT. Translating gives CSARDPRGGNNSPLHF.